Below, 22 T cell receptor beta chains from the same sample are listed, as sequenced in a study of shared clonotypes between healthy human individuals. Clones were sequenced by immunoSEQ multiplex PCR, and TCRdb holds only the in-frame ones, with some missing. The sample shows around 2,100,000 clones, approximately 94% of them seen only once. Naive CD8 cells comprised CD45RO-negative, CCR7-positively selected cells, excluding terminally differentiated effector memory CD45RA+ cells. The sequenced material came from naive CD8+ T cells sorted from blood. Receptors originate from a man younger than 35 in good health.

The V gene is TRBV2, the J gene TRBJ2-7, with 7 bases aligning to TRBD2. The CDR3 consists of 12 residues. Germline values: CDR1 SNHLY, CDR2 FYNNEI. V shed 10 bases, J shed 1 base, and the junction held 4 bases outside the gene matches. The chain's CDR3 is CAIGGESYEQYF. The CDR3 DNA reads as TGTGCCATTGGGGGGGAATCCTACGAGCAGTACTTC.

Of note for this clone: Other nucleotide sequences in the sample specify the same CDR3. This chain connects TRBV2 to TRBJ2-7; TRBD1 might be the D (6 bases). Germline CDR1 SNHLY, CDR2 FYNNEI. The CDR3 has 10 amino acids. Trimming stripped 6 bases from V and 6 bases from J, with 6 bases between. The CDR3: CASSRGEQYF. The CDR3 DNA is TGTGCCAGCAGCAGGGGCGAGCAGTACTTC. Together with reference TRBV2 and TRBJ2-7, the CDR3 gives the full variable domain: EPEVTQTPSHQVTQMGQEVILRCVPISNHLYFYWYRQILGQKVEFLVSFYNNEISEKSEIFDDQFSVERPDGSNFTLKIRSTKLEDSAMYFCASSRGEQYFGPGTRLTVT.

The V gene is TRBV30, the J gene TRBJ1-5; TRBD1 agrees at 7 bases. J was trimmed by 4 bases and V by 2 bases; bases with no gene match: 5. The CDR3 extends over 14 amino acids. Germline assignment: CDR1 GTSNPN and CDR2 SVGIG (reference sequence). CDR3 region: CAWSLGQVNQPQHF. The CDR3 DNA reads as TGTGCCTGGAGTTTAGGACAGGTTAATCAGCCCCAGCATTTT.

Here the CDR3 reads CASSSSDRAAGETQYF. CDR3 nucleotides: TGTGCCAGCAGTTCGTCGGACAGGGCCGCCGGCGAGACCCAGTACTTC. This chain connects TRBV27 to TRBJ2-5; TRBD1 aligns across 8 bases. Germline trimming cut 4 bases from V and 5 bases from J; bases unmatched to any gene: 12. This CDR3 is 16 amino acids long. Germline V lookup: CDR1 MNHEY, CDR2 SMNVEV (reference sequence).

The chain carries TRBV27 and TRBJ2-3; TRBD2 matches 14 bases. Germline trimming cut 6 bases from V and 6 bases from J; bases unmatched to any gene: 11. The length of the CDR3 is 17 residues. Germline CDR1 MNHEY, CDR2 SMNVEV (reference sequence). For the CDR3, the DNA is TGTGCCAGCAGAATCCGACTAGCGGGAGGGCCCCCGGATACGCAGTATTTT. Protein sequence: CASRIRLAGGPPDTQYF.

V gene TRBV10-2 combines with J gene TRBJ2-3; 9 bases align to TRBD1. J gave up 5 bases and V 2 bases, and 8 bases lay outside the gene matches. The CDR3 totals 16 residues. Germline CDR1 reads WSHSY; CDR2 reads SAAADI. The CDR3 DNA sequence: TGCGCCAGCAGTGAGAAGGGGACAGGGTTGGGAGATACGCAGTATTTT. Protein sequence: CASSEKGTGLGDTQYF.

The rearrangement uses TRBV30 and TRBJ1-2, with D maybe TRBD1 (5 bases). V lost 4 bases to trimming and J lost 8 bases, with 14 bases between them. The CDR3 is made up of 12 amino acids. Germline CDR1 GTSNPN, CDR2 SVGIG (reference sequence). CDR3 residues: CAWNVATVGYTF. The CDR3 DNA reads TGTGCCTGGAACGTGGCGACAGTCGGCTACACCTTC.

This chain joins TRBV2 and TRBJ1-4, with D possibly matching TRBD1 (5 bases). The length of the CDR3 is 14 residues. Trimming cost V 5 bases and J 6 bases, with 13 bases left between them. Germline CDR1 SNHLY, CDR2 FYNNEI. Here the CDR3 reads CASSTGQSDEKLFF. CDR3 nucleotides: TGTGCCAGCAGTACCGGACAATCGGATGAAAAACTGTTTTTT.

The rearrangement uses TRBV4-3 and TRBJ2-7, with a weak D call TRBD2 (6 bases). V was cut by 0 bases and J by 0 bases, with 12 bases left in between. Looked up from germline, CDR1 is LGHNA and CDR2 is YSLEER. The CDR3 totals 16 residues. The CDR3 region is CASSQDFTGVSYEQYF. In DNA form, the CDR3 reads TGCGCCAGCAGCCAAGATTTCACGGGAGTCTCCTACGAGCAGTACTTC.

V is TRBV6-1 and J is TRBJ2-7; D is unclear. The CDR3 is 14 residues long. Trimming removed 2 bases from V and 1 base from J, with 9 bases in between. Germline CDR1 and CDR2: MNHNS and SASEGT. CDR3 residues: CASSEIFGSYEQYF. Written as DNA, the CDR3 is TGTGCCAGCAGTGAAATCTTTGGATCCTACGAGCAGTACTTC.

CDR3 in amino acids: CASSYGFSDTQYF. The CDR3 region has the DNA TGTGCCAGCAGCTATGGCTTTTCAGATACGCAGTATTTT. The gene calls are TRBV5-6 and TRBJ2-3; D uncertain. Trimming stripped 3 bases from V and 4 bases from J, with 9 bases between. The CDR3 runs 13 residues. Per germline, CDR1 SGHDT and CDR2 YYEEEE.

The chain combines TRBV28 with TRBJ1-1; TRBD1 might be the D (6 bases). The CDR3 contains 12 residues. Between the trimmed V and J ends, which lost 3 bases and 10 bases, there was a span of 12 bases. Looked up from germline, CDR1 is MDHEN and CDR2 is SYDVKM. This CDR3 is CASSFAGQPAFF. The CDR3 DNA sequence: TGTGCCAGCAGTTTCGCCGGACAGCCAGCTTTCTTT.

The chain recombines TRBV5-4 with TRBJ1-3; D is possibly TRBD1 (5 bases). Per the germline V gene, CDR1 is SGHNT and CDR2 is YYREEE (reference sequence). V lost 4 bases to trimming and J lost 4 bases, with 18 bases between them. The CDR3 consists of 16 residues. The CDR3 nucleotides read TGTGCCAGCAGCCCGCAAATAGGGGATAGAGGAAACACCATATATTTT. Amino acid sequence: CASSPQIGDRGNTIYF.

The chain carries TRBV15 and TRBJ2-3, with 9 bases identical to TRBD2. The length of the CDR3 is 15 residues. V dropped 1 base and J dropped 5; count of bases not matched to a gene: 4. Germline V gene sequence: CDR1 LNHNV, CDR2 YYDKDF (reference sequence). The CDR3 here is CATSRVAGAEDTQYF. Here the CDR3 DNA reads TGTGCCACCAGCAGAGTAGCGGGAGCTGAAGATACGCAGTATTTT. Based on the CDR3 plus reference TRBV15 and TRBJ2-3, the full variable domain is DAMVIQNPRYQVTQFGKPVTLSCSQTLNHNVMYWYQQKSSQAPKLLFHYYDKDFNNEADTPDNFQSRRPNTSFCFLDIRSPGLGDTAMYLCATSRVAGAEDTQYFGPGTRLTVL.

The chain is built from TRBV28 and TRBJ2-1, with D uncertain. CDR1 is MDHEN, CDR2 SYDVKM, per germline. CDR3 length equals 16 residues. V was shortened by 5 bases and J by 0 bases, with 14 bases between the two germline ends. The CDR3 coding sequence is TGTGCCAGCAGTCCCATCCAGTCAAGCTCCTACAATGAGCAGTTCTTC. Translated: CASSPIQSSSYNEQFF.

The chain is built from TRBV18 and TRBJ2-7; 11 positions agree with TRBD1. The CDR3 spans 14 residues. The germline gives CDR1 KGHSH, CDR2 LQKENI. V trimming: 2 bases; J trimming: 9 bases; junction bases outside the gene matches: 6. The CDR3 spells CASSPRDRGTRQYF. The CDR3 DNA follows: TGTGCCAGCTCACCAAGGGACAGGGGGACGAGGCAGTACTTC.

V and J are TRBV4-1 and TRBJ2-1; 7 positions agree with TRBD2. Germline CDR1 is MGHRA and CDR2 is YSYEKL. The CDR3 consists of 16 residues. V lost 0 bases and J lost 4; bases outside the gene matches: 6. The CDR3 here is CASSQEAPSGYNEQFF. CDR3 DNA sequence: TGCGCCAGCAGCCAAGAGGCCCCTAGCGGTTACAATGAGCAGTTCTTC.

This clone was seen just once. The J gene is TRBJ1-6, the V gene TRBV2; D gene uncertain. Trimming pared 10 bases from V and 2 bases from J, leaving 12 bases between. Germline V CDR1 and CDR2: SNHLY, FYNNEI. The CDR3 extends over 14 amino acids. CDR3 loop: CAIADGAYNSPLHF. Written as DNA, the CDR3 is TGTGCCATAGCCGATGGGGCCTATAATTCACCCCTCCACTTT.

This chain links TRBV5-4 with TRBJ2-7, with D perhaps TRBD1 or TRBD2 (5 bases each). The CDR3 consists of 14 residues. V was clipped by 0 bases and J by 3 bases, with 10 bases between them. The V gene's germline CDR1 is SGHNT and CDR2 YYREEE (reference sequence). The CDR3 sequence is CASSLGDAYYEQYF. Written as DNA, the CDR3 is TGTGCCAGCAGCTTGGGGGACGCCTACTACGAGCAGTACTTC.

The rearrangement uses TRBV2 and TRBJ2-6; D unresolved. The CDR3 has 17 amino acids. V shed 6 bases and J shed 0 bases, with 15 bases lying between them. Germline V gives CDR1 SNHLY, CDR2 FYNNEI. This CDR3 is CASRVEIPISGANVLTF. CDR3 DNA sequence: TGTGCCAGCAGGGTCGAAATCCCCATCTCTGGGGCCAACGTCCTGACTTTC.

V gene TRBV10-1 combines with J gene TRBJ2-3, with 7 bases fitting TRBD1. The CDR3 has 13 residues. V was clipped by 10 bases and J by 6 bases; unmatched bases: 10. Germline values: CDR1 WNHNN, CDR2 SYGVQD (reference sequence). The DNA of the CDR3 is TGCGCCACCGGACAGGACCATGGGGATACGCAGTATTTT. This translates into CATGQDHGDTQYF.

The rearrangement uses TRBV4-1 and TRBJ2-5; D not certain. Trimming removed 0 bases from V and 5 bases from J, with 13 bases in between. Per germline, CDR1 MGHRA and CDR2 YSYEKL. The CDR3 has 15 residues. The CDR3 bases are TGCGCCAGCAGCCAAGAGGGCAGGCTTGCGGAGACCCAGTACTTC. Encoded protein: CASSQEGRLAETQYF.